This paragraph reports one T cell receptor (beta chain). The data were obtained in a study of CD8+ T cells in alopecia areata. RNA extraction and reverse transcription yielded cDNA as sequencing template. The protocol was immunoSEQ multiplex PCR, while the TCRdb copy is restricted to in-frame clones and leaves out a portion. The sample contains about 150,000 clones, about two thirds of which appear only once. Sequenced material: CD8+ T cells sorted from blood. This sequence originates from a human donor in good health.

In DNA form, the CDR3 reads TGTGCCAGCAGCTCCAGGGAAGGGACAGGCCATGGCTACACCTTC. It specifies CASSSREGTGHGYTF. The chain carries TRBV11-2 and TRBJ1-2; 8 positions match TRBD1. Germline V gene sequence: CDR1 SGHAT, CDR2 FQNNGV. J lost 6 bases, V lost 4 bases, and 10 bases had no gene match. This CDR3 has 15 amino acids. The complete variable domain, with remaining parts taken from reference TRBV11-2 and TRBJ1-2, reads EAGVAQSPRYKIIEKRQSVAFWCNPISGHATLYWYQQILGQGPKLLIQFQNNGVVDDSQLPKDRFSAERLKGVDSTLKIQPAKLEDSAVYLCASSSREGTGHGYTFGSGTRLTVV.